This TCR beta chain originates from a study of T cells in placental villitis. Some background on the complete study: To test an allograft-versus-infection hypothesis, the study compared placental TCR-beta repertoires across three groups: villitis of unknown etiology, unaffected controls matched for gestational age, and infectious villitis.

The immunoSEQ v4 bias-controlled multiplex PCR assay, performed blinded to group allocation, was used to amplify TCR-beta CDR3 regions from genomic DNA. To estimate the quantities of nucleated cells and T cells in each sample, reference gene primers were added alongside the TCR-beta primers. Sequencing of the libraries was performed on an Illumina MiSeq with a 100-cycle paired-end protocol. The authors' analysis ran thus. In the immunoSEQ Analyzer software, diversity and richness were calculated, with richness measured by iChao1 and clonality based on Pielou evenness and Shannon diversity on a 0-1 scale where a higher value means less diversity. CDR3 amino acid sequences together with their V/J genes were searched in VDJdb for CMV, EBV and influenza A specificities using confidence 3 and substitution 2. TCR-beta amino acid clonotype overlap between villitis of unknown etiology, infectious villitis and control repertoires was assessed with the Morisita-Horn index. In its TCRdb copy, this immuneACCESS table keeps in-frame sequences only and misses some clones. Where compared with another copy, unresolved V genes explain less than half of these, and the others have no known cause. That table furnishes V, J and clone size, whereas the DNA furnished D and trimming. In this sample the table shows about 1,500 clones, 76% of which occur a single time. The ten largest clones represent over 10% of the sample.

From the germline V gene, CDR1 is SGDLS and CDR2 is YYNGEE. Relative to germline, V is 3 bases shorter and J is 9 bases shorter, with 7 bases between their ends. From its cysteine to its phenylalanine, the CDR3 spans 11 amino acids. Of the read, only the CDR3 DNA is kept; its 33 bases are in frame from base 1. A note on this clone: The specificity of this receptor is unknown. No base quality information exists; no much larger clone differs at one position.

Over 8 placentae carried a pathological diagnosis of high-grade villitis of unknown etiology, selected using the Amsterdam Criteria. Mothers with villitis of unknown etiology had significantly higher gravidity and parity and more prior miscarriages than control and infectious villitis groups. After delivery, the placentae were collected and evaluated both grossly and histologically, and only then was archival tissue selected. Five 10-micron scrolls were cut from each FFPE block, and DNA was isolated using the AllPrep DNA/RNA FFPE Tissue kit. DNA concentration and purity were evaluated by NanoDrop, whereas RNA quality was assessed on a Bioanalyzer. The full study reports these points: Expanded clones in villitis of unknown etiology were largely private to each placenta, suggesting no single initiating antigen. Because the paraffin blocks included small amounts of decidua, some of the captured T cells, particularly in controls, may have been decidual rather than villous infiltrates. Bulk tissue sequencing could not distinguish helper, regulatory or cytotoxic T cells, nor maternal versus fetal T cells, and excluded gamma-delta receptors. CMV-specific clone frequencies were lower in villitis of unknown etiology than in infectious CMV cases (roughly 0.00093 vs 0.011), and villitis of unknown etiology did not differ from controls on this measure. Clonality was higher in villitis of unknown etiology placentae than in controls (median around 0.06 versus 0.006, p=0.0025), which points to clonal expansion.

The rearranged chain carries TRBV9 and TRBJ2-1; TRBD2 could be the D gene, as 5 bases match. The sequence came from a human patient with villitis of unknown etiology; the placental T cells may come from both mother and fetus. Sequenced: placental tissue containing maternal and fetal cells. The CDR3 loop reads CASSARGEQFF. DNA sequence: TGTGCCAGCAGCGCACGGGGTGAGCAGTTCTTC.